This T cell receptor beta chain was captured in a study of blood T cell repertoires in COVID-19. Sequenced by immunoSEQ multiplex PCR; TCRdb stores in-frame clones only, minus some. This sample carries roughly 260,000 clones, about 90% of them seen once, and the ten largest clones take 2.3%. Germline values: CDR1 KGHSH, CDR2 LQKENI. There are 18 residues in the CDR3. Trimming cost V 3 bases and J 8 bases; bases outside gene matches: 15. The rearrangement uses TRBV18 and TRBJ2-1; 11 bases map to TRBD2. The sequence came from a woman in her 50s with acute or convalescent COVID-19. Sequences were obtained from peripheral blood. DNA for the CDR3: TGTGCCAGCTCACCCCCCGGGGGACTAGCGGCCCCCGGGGATGAGCAGTTCTTC. It encodes CASSPPGGLAAPGDEQFF.